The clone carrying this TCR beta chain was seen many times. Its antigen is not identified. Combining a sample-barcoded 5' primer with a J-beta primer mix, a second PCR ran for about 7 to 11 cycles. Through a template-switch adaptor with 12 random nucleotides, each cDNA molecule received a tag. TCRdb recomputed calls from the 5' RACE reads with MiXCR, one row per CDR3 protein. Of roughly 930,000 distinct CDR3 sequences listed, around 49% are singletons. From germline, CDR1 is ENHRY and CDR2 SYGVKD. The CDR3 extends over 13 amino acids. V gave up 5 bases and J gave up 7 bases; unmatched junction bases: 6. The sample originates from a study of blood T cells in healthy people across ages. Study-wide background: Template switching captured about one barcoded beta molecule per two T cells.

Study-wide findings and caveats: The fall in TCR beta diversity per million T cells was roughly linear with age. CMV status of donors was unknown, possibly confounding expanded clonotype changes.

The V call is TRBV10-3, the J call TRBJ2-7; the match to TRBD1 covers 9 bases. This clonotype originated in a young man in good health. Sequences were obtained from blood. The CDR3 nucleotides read TGTGCCATCAGTCCAATGGGACAGGGTGAGCAGTACTTC. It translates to CAISPMGQGEQYF.